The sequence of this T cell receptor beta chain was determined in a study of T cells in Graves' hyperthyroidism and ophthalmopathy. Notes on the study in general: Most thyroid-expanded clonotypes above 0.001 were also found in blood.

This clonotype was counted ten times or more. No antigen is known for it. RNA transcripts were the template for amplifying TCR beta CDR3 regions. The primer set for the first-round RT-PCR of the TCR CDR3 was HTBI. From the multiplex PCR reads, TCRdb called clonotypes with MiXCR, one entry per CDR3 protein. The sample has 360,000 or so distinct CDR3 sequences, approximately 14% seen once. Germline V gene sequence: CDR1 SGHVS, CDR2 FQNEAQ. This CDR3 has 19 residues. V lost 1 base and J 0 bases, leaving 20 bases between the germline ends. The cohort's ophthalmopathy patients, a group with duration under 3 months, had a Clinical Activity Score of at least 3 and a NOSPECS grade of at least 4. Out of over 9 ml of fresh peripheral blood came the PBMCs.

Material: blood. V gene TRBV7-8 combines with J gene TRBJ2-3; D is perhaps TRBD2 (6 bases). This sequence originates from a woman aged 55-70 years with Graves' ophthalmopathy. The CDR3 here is CASSLVVGEVGSSTDTQYF. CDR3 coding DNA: TGTGCCAGCAGCTTAGTTGTCGGGGAGGTAGGGTCTAGCACAGATACGCAGTATTTT. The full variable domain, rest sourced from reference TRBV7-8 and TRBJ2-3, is GAGVSQSPRYKVAKRGQDVALRCDPISGHVSLFWYQQALGQGPEFLTYFQNEAQLDKSGLPSDRFFAERPEGSVSTLKIQRTQQEDSAVYLCASSLVVGEVGSSTDTQYFGPGTRLTVL.